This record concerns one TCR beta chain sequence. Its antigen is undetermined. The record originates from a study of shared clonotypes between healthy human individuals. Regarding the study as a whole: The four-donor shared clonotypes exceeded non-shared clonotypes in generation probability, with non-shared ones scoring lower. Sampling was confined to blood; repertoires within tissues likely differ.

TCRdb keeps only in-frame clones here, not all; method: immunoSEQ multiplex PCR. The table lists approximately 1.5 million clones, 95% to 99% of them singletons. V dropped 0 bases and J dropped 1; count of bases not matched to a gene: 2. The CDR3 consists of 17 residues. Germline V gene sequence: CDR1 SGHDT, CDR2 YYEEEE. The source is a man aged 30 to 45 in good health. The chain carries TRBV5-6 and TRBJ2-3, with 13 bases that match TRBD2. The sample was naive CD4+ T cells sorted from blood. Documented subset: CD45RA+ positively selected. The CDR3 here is CASSLGTSGRGTDTQYF. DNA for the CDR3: TGTGCCAGCAGCTTGGGGACTAGCGGGAGAGGCACAGATACGCAGTATTTT.